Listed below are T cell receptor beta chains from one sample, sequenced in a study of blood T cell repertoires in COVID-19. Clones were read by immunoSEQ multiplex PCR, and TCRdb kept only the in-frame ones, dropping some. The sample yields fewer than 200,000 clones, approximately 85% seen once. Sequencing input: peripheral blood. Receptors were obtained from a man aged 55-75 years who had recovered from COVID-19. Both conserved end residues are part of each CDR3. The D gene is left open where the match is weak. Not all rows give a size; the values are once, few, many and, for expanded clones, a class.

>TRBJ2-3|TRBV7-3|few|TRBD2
CASSRRLAGGEDTQYF
TGTGCCAGCAGCCGGCGACTAGCGGGGGGTGAAGATACGCAGTATTTT
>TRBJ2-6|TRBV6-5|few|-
CASSYSADSGANVLTF
TGTGCCAGCAGTTACTCTGCGGACTCTGGGGCCAACGTCCTGACTTTC
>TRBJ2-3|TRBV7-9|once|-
CASSLSLGGGTQYF
TGTGCCAGCAGCTTATCACTAGGGGGGGGTACGCAGTATTTT
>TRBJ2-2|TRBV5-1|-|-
CASRETVGELFF
TGCGCCAGCAGGGAGACAGTAGGGGAGCTGTTTTTT
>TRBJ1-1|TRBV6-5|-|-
CASSPGAAGNTEAFF
TGTGCCAGCAGCCCAGGGGCCGCGGGGAACACTGAAGCTTTCTTT
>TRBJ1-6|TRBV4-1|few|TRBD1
CASSQDRRTGVSPLHF
TGCGCCAGCAGCCAAGATCGGAGGACAGGGGTCTCACCCCTCCACTTT
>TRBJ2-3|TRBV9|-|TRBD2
CASSVGSSGVSTDTQYF
TGTGCCAGCAGCGTAGGGTCTAGCGGGGTGAGCACAGATACGCAGTATTTT
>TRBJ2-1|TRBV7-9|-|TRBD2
CASSLGLAGRGAYNEQFF
TGTGCCAGCAGCCTCGGACTAGCGGGGAGGGGGGCCTACAATGAGCAGTTCTTC
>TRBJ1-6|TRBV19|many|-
CASNKDPGHHNSPLHF
TGTGCCAGTAATAAAGACCCGGGACATCATAATTCACCCCTCCACTTT
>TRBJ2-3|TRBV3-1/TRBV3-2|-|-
CASSQAPVSTDTQYF
TGTGCCAGCAGCCAAGCCCCGGTTAGCACAGATACGCAGTATTTT
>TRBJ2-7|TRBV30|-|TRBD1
CAWRIPGTGIYEQYF
TGTGCCTGGAGGATCCCCGGGACAGGGATTTACGAGCAGTACTTC
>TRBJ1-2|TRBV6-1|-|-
CASSESALANYGYTF
TGTGCCAGCAGTGAATCGGCGCTAGCTAACTATGGCTACACCTTC
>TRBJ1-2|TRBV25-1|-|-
CASSEYPLYSGYTF
TGTGCCAGCAGTGAATATCCCCTTTATAGCGGCTACACCTTC
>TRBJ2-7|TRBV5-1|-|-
CASSSGTPSYEQYF
TGCGCCAGCAGCTCCGGGACTCCCTCCTACGAGCAGTACTTC
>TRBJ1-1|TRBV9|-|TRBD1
CASSVHVIGQGGTEAFF
TGTGCCAGCAGCGTACACGTTATAGGACAGGGTGGGACTGAAGCTTTCTTT
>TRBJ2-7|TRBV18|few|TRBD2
CASSPPYGGASEQYF
TGTGCCAGCTCACCACCTTACGGGGGGGCTAGCGAGCAGTACTTC
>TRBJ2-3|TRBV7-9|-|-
CASSPVSSTDTQYF
TGTGCCAGCAGTCCAGTGTCTAGCACAGATACGCAGTATTTT
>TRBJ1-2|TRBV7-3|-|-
CASSEKGVNYGYTF
TGTGCCAGCAGCGAAAAAGGGGTTAACTATGGCTACACCTTC
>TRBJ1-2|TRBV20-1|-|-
CSASNAGGYTF
TGCAGTGCTAGTAACGCGGGTGGCTACACCTTC
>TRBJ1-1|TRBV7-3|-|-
CASSLSARTEAFF
TGTGCCAGCAGCTTAAGCGCACGTACTGAAGCTTTCTTT
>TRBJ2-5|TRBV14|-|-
CASSQLTGMGQETQYF
TGTGCCAGCAGCCAACTAACAGGGATGGGGCAAGAGACCCAGTACTTC
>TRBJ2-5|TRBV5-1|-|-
CASNRENQETQYF
TGCGCCAGCAATCGCGAGAACCAAGAGACCCAGTACTTC
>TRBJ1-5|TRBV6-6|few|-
CASNTRGSDQPQHF
TGTGCCAGCAACACACGGGGATCCGATCAGCCCCAGCATTTT
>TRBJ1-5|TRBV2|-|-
CASSVQGPRQPQHF
TGTGCCAGCAGTGTACAGGGACCCCGTCAGCCCCAGCATTTT
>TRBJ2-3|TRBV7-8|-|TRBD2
CASSPWTSGGNNF
TGTGCCAGCAGCCCCTGGACTAGCGGGGGTAATAATTTT
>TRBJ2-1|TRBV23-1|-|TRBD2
CASTPRGGGEPSAWFF
TGCGCCAGCACTCCCCGGGGGGGTGGGGAGCCCTCGGCTTGGTTCTTC
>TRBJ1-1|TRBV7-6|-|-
CASSSTFMNTEAFF
TGTGCCAGCAGCTCGACTTTCATGAACACTGAAGCTTTCTTT